This T cell receptor (beta chain) emerged from a study of T cell changes during pregnancy in multiple sclerosis. The J segment lost 0 bases and the V segment lost 0 bases, leaving 5 bases of the junction unmatched. Germline lookup yields CDR1 LNHNV and CDR2 YYDKDF (reference sequence). CDR3 size: 18 residues. Sequenced by immunoSEQ multiplex PCR; TCRdb stores in-frame clones only, minus some. The sample holds about 110,000 clones, about 90% seen once. The sample in question was peripheral blood, obtained after pregnancy. V usage is TRBV15 and J usage is TRBJ2-1; 10 positions agree with TRBD2. The TCR was taken from a female donor with multiple sclerosis, enrolled in a pregnancy study. The CDR3 DNA reads TGTGCCACCAGCAGAGATGGGGCTAGCGGGAGCTCCTACAATGAGCAGTTCTTC. The encoded protein is CATSRDGASGSSYNEQFF.